This TCR beta chain comes out of a study of T cell clonality in common variable immunodeficiency. Regarding the study as a whole: CVID subjects shared fewer TCRbeta clones than healthy controls did. Fewer deletions and N-nucleotide insertions were reportedly seen in common variable immunodeficiency TCR beta sequences. Repertoire-complication correlations in CVID were limited by patient heterogeneity.

V lost 3 bases, J lost 1 base, and 2 bases stayed unmatched. The CDR3 consists of 14 residues. Germline values: CDR1 ENHRY, CDR2 SYGVKD. There are many counts of this clone. The antigen remains undetermined. The CDR3 goes on 3 residues after the read ends, and that part is filled in from the germline J gene. Equal genomic DNA amounts from CVID and control samples were sequenced. Using immunoSEQ multiplex PCR, the repertoire was profiled, and TCRdb retains in-frame clones only, with some absent. The sample includes under 35,000 clones, none of them occurring once. The origin of this receptor is a person aged 18-70 years in good health. The sequenced sample consisted of peripheral blood mononuclear cells. The chain has TRBV10-3 and TRBJ1-1; 7 positions match TRBD1. CDR3 residues: CAISEQGRNTEAFF. The part of the CDR3 DNA that was read is TGTGCCATCAGTGAACAGGGGAGGAACACTGAA.